This record concerns one T cell receptor (beta chain) sequence. Its specificity is unknown. The data derive from a study of beta chain features in type 1 diabetes. Study results and caveats: Researchers report that Type 1 diabetes patients had moderately but significantly shorter TCRB CDR3s across all four CD4+ subsets.

The length of the CDR3 is 14 residues. V trimming: 3 bases; J trimming: 2 bases; junction bases outside the gene matches: 1. In germline, CDR1 is KGHSH, CDR2 LQKENI. Expressed TCRB transcripts were sequenced, since all the RNA that had been isolated was reverse transcribed. Some clones are missing from TCRdb's copy, which holds only in-frame ones; the method was immunoSEQ multiplex PCR. The sample holds some 170,000 clones, around 63% seen once. This TCR was recovered from a young man with type 1 diabetes. The rearrangement uses TRBV18 and TRBJ1-5; 7 nucleotides align to TRBD1. The sequencing input was naive CD4+ T cells from blood. CDR3 residues: CASSPTGGNQPQHF. DNA of the CDR3: TGTGCCAGCTCACCTACAGGGGGCAATCAGCCCCAGCATTTT. Complete variable domain (other parts from reference TRBV18 and TRBJ1-5): NAGVMQNPRHLVRRRGQEARLRCSPMKGHSHVYWYRQLPEEGLKFMVYLQKENIIDESGMPKERFSAEFPKEGPSILRIQQVVRGDSAAYFCASSPTGGNQPQHFGDGTRLSIL.